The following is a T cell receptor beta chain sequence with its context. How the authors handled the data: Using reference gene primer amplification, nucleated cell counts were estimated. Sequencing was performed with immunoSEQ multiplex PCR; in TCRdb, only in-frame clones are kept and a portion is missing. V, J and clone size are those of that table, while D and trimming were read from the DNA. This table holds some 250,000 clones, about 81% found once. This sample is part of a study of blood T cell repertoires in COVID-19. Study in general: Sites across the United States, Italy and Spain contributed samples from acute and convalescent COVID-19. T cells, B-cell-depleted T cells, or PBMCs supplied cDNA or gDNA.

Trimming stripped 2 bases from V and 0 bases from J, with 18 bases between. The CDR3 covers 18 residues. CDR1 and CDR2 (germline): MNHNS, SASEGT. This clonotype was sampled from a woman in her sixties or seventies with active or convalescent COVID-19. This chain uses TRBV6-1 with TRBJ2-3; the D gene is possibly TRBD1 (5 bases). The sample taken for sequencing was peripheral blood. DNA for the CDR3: TGTGCCAGCAGTGAAAGGGTACTGACAGCCACTAGCACAGATACGCAGTATTTT. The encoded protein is CASSERVLTATSTDTQYF.